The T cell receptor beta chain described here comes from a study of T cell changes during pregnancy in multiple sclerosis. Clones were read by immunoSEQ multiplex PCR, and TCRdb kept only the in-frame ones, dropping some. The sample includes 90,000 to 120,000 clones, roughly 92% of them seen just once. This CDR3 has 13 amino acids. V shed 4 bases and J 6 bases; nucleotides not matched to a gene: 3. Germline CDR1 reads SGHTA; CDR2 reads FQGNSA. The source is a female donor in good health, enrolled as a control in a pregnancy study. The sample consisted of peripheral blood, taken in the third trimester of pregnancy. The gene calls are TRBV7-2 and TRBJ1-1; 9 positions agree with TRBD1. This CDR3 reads CASSYRDRAEAFF. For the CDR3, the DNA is TGTGCCAGCAGCTACCGGGACAGGGCTGAAGCTTTCTTT.